The present entry profiles one T cell receptor (beta chain) with its context. The germline gene is not matched at one end of the junction; a read error may be the cause. The sample is drawn from a study of blood T cells in healthy people across ages. The CDR3 runs to 11 residues. A sample-barcoded 5' primer and a J-beta primer mix were used in a second PCR of about 7 to 11 cycles. A template-switch adaptor that had 12 random nucleotides put a tag on each cDNA molecule. MiXCR, run by TCRdb on the 5' RACE reads, gives a single entry per CDR3 protein. The sample has more than 650,000 distinct CDR3 sequences, about a fifth seen once.

This TCR derives from a man aged 65 to 85 in good health. The genes are TRBV12-3 or TRBV12-4 and TRBJ2-3; D uncertain. Specimen: blood. The CDR3 loop reads CASSYTDAQYF. The CDR3 nucleotides read TGTGCCAGCAGCTATACAGATGCGCAGTATTTT.